This entry concerns a single T cell receptor (beta chain). Treatment meaning: some 20 received Ad26.COV2.S at low or high dose, single or two shots; roughly five received placebo; per-sample allocation not given. Samples came from day 63 after the first vaccine or placebo injection. This sample was taken from a study of Ad26.COV2.S vaccination and SARS-CoV-2 variants. Across the study: Among those in the COV1001 Ad26.COV2.S trial arm was the donor. Participants got Ad26.COV2.S intramuscularly, once or twice 56 days apart.

The CDR3 is made up of 15 amino acids. The junction had 9 bases not matched to a gene; V was cut back by 6 bases and J by 6 bases. Germline CDR1 reads SGHDN; CDR2 reads FVKESK. The method was immunoSEQ multiplex PCR; TCRdb's version includes in-frame clones alone and lacks a portion of them. The data contain roughly 330,000 clones, roughly 90% of them singletons. The chain uses TRBV14 and TRBJ2-1; TRBD2 agrees at 9 bases. The receptor's source is a person aged 18-60 years who received the Ad26.COV2.S COVID-19 vaccine or a placebo. The sample in question was peripheral blood, obtained in a trial of Ad26.COV2.S vaccine versus placebo. The CDR3: CASRLSGRGLNEQFF. The CDR3 nucleotides read TGTGCCAGCAGACTTAGCGGGAGAGGTCTCAATGAGCAGTTCTTC.